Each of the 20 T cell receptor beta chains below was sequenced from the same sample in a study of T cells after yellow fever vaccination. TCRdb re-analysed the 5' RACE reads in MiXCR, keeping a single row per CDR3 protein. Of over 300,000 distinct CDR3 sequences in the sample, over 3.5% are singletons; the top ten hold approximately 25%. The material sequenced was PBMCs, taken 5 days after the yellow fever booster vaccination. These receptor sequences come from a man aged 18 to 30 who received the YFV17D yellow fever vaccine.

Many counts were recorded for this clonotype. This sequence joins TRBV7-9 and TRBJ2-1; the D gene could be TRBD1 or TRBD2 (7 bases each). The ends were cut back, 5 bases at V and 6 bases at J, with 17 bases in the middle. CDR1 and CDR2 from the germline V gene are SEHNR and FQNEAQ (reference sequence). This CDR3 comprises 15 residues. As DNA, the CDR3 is TGTGCCAGCAGCCAGGGGACAGCGGGGAGCAATGAGCAGTTCTTC. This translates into CASSQGTAGSNEQFF.

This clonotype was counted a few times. The CDR3 here is CASSSRTGGLIQYF. The CDR3, as DNA: TGTGCCAGCAGTTCCAGGACAGGGGGTCTCATTCAGTACTTC. This chain links TRBV6-5 with TRBJ2-4, with 10 bases aligning to TRBD1. V dropped 4 bases and J dropped 9; count of bases not matched to a gene: 6. Germline CDR1 is MNHEY and CDR2 is SVGAGI. The CDR3 extends over 14 amino acids.

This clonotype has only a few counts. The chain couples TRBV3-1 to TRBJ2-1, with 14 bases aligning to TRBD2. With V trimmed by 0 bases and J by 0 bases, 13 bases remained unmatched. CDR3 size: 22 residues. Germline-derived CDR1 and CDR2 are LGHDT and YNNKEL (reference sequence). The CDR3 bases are TGTGCCAGCAGCCAAGAGATTGCAGGGACTAGCGGGGGAAGGAGCTCCTACAATGAGCAGTTCTTC. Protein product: CASSQEIAGTSGGRSSYNEQFF.

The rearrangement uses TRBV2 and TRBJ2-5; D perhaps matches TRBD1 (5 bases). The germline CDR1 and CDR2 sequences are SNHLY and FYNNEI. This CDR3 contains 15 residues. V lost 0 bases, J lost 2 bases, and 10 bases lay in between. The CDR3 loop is CASSEAGQRQETQYF. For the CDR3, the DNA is TGTGCCAGCAGTGAAGCGGGGCAGAGACAAGAGACCCAGTACTTC.

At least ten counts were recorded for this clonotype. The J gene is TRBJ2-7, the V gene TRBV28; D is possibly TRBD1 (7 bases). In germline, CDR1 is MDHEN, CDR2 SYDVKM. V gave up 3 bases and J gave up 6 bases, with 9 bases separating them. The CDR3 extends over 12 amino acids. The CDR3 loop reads CASSFQGGEQYV. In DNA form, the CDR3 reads TGTGCCAGCAGTTTTCAGGGGGGCGAGCAGTACGTC.

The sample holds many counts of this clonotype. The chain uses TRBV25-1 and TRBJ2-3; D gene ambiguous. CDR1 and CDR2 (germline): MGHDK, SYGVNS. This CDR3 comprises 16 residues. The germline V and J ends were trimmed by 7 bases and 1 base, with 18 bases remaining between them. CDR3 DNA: TGTGCCAGCATCAACCCCGGCAGAACCTGCACAGATACGCAGTATTTT. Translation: CASINPGRTCTDTQYF.

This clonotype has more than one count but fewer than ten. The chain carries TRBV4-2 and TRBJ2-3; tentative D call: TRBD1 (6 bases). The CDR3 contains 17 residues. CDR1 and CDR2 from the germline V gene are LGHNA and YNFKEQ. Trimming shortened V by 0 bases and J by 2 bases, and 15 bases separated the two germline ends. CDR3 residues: CASSQESNRDLTDTQYF. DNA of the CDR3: TGTGCCAGCAGCCAAGAAAGTAACAGGGACCTCACAGATACGCAGTATTTT.

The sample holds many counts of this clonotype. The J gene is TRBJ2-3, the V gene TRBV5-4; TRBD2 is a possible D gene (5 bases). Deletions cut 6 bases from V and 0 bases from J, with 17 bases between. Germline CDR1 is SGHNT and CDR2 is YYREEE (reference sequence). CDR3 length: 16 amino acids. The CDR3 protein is CASNKPGDYSTDTQYF. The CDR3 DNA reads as TGTGCCAGCAACAAGCCCGGAGACTATAGCACAGATACGCAGTATTTT.

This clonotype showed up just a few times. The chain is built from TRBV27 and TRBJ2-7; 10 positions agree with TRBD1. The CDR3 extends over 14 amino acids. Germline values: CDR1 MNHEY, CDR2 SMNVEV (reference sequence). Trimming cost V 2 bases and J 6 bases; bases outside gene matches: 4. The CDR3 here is CASSLGQGVGEQYV. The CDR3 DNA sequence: TGTGCCAGCAGTTTAGGACAGGGGGTAGGCGAGCAGTACGTC.

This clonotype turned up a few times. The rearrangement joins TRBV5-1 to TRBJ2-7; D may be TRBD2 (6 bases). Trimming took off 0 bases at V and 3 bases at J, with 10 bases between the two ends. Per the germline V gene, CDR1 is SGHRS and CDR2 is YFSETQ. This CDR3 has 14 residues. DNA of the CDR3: TGCGCCAGCAGCTTGGTCTCCGGGAGCTACGAGCAGTACGTC. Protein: CASSLVSGSYEQYV.

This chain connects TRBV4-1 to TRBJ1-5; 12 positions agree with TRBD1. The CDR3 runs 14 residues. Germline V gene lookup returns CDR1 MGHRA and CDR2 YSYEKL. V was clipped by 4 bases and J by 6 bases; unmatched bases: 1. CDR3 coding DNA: TGCGCCAGCAGCCCGGGACAGGGGGCTCAGCCCCAGCATTTT. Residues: CASSPGQGAQPQHF.

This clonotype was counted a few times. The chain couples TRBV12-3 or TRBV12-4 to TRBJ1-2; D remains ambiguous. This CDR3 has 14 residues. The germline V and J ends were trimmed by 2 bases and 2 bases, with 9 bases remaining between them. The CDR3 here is CASSLLGRNYGYTF. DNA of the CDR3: TGTGCCAGCAGTTTATTGGGCAGGAACTATGGCTACACCTTC.

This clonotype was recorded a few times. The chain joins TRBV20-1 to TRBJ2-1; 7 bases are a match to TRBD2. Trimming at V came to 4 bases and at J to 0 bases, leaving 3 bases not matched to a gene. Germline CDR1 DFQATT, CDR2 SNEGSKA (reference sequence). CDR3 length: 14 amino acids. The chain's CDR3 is CSAKTGGSYNEQFF. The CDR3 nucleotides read TGCAGTGCTAAGACGGGGGGCTCCTACAATGAGCAGTTCTTC.

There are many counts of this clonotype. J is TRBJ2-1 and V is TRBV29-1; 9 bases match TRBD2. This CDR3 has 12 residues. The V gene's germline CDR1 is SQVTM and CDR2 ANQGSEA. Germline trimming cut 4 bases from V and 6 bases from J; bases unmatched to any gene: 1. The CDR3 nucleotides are TGCAGCGTTGGGCGGGGGGGCAATGAGCAGTTCTTC. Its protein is CSVGRGGNEQFF.

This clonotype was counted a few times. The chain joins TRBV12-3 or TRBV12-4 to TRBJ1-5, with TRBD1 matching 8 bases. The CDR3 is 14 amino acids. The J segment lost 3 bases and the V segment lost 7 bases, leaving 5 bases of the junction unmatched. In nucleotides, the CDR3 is TGTGCCAGCAATCGACAGGGGCCCAATCAGCCCCAGCATTTT. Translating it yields CASNRQGPNQPQHF.

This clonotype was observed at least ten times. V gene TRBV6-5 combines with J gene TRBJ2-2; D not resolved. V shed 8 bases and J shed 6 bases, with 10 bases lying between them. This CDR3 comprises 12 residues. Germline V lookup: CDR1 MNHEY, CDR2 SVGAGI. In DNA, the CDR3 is TGTGCCAGCGGCGCTGGGGCCGGGGAGCTGTTTTTT. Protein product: CASGAGAGELFF.

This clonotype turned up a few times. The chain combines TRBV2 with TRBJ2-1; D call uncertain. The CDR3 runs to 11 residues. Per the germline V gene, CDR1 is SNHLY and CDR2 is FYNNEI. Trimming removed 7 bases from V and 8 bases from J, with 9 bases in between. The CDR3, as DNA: TGTGCCAGCAAGGGTTGGCATGAGCAGTTCTTC. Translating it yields CASKGWHEQFF.

CDR3 residues: CASSRSSAPSEAFF. CDR3 nucleotide sequence: TGTGCCAGCTCGCGCTCCTCTGCGCCTTCTGAAGCTTTCTTT. The chain joins TRBV18 to TRBJ1-1; D is unclear. Germline values: CDR1 KGHSH, CDR2 LQKENI. The CDR3 runs 14 residues. V lost 6 bases, J lost 6 bases, and 17 bases lay in between. The entire variable domain, with the rest obtained from reference TRBV18 and TRBJ1-1, is as follows: NAGVMQNPRHLVRRRGQEARLRCSPMKGHSHVYWYRQLPEEGLKFMVYLQKENIIDESGMPKERFSAEFPKEGPSILRIQQVVRGDSAAYFCASSRSSAPSEAFFGQGTRLTVV.

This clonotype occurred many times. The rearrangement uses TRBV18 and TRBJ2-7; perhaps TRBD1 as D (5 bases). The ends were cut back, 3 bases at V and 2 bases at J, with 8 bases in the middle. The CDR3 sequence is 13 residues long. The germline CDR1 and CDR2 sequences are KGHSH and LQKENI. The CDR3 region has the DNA TGTGCCAGCTCACCGCCAGGGCCCTACGAGCAGTACTTC. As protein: CASSPPGPYEQYF. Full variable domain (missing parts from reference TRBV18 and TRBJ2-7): NAGVMQNPRHLVRRRGQEARLRCSPMKGHSHVYWYRQLPEEGLKFMVYLQKENIIDESGMPKERFSAEFPKEGPSILRIQQVVRGDSAAYFCASSPPGPYEQYFGPGTRLTVT.

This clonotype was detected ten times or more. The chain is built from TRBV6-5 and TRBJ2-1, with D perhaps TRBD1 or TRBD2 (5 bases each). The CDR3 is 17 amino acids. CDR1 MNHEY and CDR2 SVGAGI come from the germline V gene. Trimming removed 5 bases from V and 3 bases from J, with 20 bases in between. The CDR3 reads CASSSPGPSPLYNEQFF. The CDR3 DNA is TGTGCCAGCAGTAGCCCGGGACCCAGTCCCCTCTACAATGAGCAGTTCTTC.